Presented here are 18 T cell receptor beta chains from one specimen sequenced in a study of liver allograft versus peripheral blood T cells. The wider study: Blood and transplanted-liver T cell receptor repertoires from recipients were compared.

MiXCR, applied by TCRdb to the reads, yields one record per CDR3 protein. The table shows approximately 8,600 distinct CDR3 sequences, with around 17% occurring only once. These receptors originate from a human patient who had a liver transplant. T cells may partly derive from the graft donor.

The chain couples TRBV20-1 to TRBJ1-1; D is uncertain. The V and J ends lost 2 bases and 5 bases respectively, with 12 bases between them. Germline V gene data show CDR1 as DFQATT and CDR2 as SNEGSKA (reference sequence). The CDR3 runs to 13 residues. CDR3 region: CSARRRGRTEAFF. The CDR3 bases are TGCAGTGCTAGAAGACGGGGTCGGACTGAAGCTTTCTTT.

A word on this clonotype: A much larger clone is a single base away; this may be a read error. The chain links TRBV10-3 to TRBJ1-5; TRBD1 matches at 11 bases. In germline, CDR1 is ENHRY, CDR2 SYGVKD. The J segment lost 6 bases and the V segment lost 8 bases, leaving 9 bases of the junction unmatched. There are 15 residues in the CDR3. CDR3 nucleotide sequence: TGTGCCATCGGGGCCTCTGGGACAGGGGGTCAGCCCCAGCATTTT. Translated, it gives CAIGASGTGGQPQHF.

There are a few counts of this clonotype. The J gene is TRBJ1-5, the V gene TRBV10-2; 8 bases are shared with TRBD1. V lost 7 bases, J lost 7 bases, and 12 bases stayed unmatched. Germline lookup yields CDR1 WSHSY and CDR2 SAAADI. The CDR3 covers 15 residues. This CDR3 is CASTPAQGTGQPQHF. The CDR3 DNA sequence: TGCGCCAGCACCCCCGCCCAGGGGACAGGACAGCCCCAGCATTTT.

The rearrangement uses TRBV30 and TRBJ1-2; maybe TRBD1 (5 bases). CDR1 is GTSNPN, CDR2 SVGIG, per germline (reference sequence). Trimming took 0 bases from V and 7 from J, leaving 6 bases between them. The CDR3 covers 11 residues. CDR3 region: CAWSVGGGYTF. CDR3 DNA sequence: TGTGCCTGGAGTGTTGGGGGTGGCTACACCTTC.

This clonotype was detected many times. The rearrangement joins TRBV5-4 to TRBJ1-2; 11 bases match TRBD1. The CDR3 totals 15 residues. With V trimmed by 0 bases and J by 4 bases, 2 bases remained unmatched. The germline V gene has CDR1 SGHNT and CDR2 YYREEE (reference sequence). The CDR3 sequence is CASSLGTGGLYGYTF. The CDR3 DNA follows: TGTGCCAGCAGCTTGGGGACAGGGGGCCTCTATGGCTACACCTTC.

By sample fraction, this clonotype is medium-sized. V gene TRBV6-5 combines with J gene TRBJ1-2; D call uncertain. Trimming took off 0 bases at V and 5 bases at J, with 10 bases between the two ends. The length of the CDR3 is 14 residues. The germline V gene encodes CDR1 MNHEY and CDR2 SVGAGI. CDR3 nucleotide sequence: TGTGCCAGCAGTTACTCGGGAGAAACTTATGGCTACACCTTC. Residues: CASSYSGETYGYTF.

By its share, this clonotype is medium-sized. J is TRBJ1-1 and V is TRBV20-1; 11 bases match TRBD1. Per the germline V gene, CDR1 is DFQATT and CDR2 is SNEGSKA (reference sequence). This CDR3 contains 15 residues. After removal of 3 bases from V and 2 bases from J, the junction contained 5 bases not matched to a gene. DNA for the CDR3: TGCAGTGCTAGCAGGACAGGGGGCCGTAACACTGAAGCTTTCTTT. Translating it yields CSASRTGGRNTEAFF.

The DNA for the CDR3 is TGTGCCAGCAGCTTAGATCGGGGCATCTACGAGCAGTACTTC. Amino acids: CASSLDRGIYEQYF. This sequence joins TRBV11-2 and TRBJ2-7; D may correspond to TRBD1 or TRBD2 (5 bases each). Germline assignment: CDR1 SGHAT and CDR2 FQNNGV. The CDR3 has 14 residues. V gave up 0 bases and J gave up 3 bases, with 9 bases separating them.

This clonotype has only a few counts. The chain is built from TRBV2 and TRBJ1-1, with TRBD1 matching 8 bases. Trimming at V came to 7 bases and at J to 1 base, leaving 5 bases not matched to a gene. The CDR3 spans 14 residues. CDR1 SNHLY and CDR2 FYNNEI come from the germline V gene. The CDR3 coding sequence is TGTGCCAGCACTATACAGGGGGGGAACACTGAAGCTTTCTTT. Its translation is CASTIQGGNTEAFF.

This chain joins TRBV7-9 and TRBJ2-3, with D possibly called TRBD1 or TRBD2 (5 bases each). This CDR3 comprises 15 residues. Trimming took 3 bases from V and 0 from J, leaving 10 bases between them. From germline, CDR1 is SEHNR and CDR2 FQNEAQ (reference sequence). CDR3 loop: CASSFGTTSTDTQYF. The DNA of the CDR3 is TGTGCCAGCAGCTTCGGGACGACTAGCACAGATACGCAGTATTTT. Combining the CDR3 with reference TRBV7-9 and TRBJ2-3 gives the whole variable domain DTGVSQNPRHKITKRGQNVTFRCDPISEHNRLYWYRQTLGQGPEFLTYFQNEAQLEKSRLLSDRFSAERPKGSFSTLEIQRTEQGDSAMYLCASSFGTTSTDTQYFGPGTRLTVL.

This clonotype is medium-sized (0.01 to 0.1%) by share. V gene TRBV14 combines with J gene TRBJ2-3, with D possibly matching TRBD1 (5 bases). Germline CDR1 and CDR2: SGHDN and FVKESK. The CDR3 has 11 amino acids. The V and J ends lost 7 bases and 6 bases respectively, with 8 bases between them. The CDR3 DNA follows: TGTGCCAGCACTTCAGGGGATACGCAGTATTTT. Translation gives CASTSGDTQYF. Variable domain in full (rest from reference TRBV14 and TRBJ2-3): EAGVTQFPSHSVIEKGQTVTLRCDPISGHDNLYWYRRVMGKEIKFLLHFVKESKQDESGMPNNRFLAERTGGTYSTLKVQPAELEDSGVYFCASTSGDTQYFGPGTRLTVL.

This clonotype was observed a handful of times. The J gene is TRBJ2-3, the V gene TRBV5-1; D is possibly TRBD2 (5 bases). The length of the CDR3 is 13 residues. Germline V gene lookup returns CDR1 SGHRS and CDR2 YFSETQ. Trimming cost V 2 bases and J 4 bases, with 8 bases left between them. The CDR3 DNA sequence: TGCGCCAGCAGCTTTCGGGGAGCAGATACGCAGTATTTT. Translated: CASSFRGADTQYF.

Within the sample, this clonotype is medium-sized. V gene TRBV18 combines with J gene TRBJ2-2; the D is unclear. V was clipped by 0 bases and J by 5 bases, with 4 bases between them. This CDR3 has 13 amino acids. Germline V gene sequence: CDR1 KGHSH, CDR2 LQKENI. The CDR3 reads CASSPPGTGELFF. CDR3 coding DNA: TGTGCCAGCTCACCACCTGGGACCGGGGAGCTGTTTTTT. The complete variable domain, with remaining parts taken from reference TRBV18 and TRBJ2-2, reads NAGVMQNPRHLVRRRGQEARLRCSPMKGHSHVYWYRQLPEEGLKFMVYLQKENIIDESGMPKERFSAEFPKEGPSILRIQQVVRGDSAAYFCASSPPGTGELFFGEGSRLTVL.

This clonotype is medium-sized within its sample. The chain is built from TRBV18 and TRBJ1-3; 8 bases fit TRBD1. Germline V CDR1 and CDR2: KGHSH, LQKENI. V shed 1 base, J shed 0 bases, and the junction held 5 bases outside the gene matches. The CDR3 totals 17 residues. In DNA, the CDR3 is TGTGCCAGCTCACCACGGGCAGGGGGCTACTCTGGAAACACCATATATTTT. Residues: CASSPRAGGYSGNTIYF.

This chain's CDR3 is CASSLGSSYNEQFF. The CDR3 nucleotides are TGTGCCAGCAGCCTCGGGAGTTCCTACAATGAGCAGTTCTTC. The chain links TRBV9 to TRBJ2-1, with TRBD2 as a possible D gene (6 bases). V dropped 4 bases and J dropped 1 base, with 9 bases sitting between them. Germline lookup yields CDR1 SGDLS and CDR2 YYNGEE. The CDR3 is 14 amino acids.

Details on this clonotype: This likely stems from a read error, as it lies one base from a far larger clone. This chain connects TRBV6-6 to TRBJ1-6, with a tentative D call TRBD1 (6 bases). CDR1 and CDR2 from the germline V gene are MNHNY and SVGAGI (reference sequence). There are 15 residues in the CDR3. The CDR3 sequence is CASNYYAGANSPLHF. DNA of the CDR3: TGTGCCAGCAATTACTATGCAGGGGCGAATTCACCCCTCCACTTT.

This chain uses TRBV2 with TRBJ1-1; D might be TRBD1 (5 bases). The germline gives CDR1 SNHLY, CDR2 FYNNEI. V was shortened by 5 bases and J by 0 bases, with 10 bases between the two germline ends. CDR3 length equals 14 residues. The CDR3 nucleotides read TGTGCCAGCAGTCGACAGCCCATGAACACTGAAGCTTTCTTT. Encoded protein: CASSRQPMNTEAFF.

This chain links TRBV2 with TRBJ1-1; D not resolved. The CDR3 has 14 amino acids. Germline V gives CDR1 SNHLY, CDR2 FYNNEI. Deletions cut 6 bases from V and 0 bases from J, with 11 bases between. The DNA for the CDR3 is TGTGCCAGCAGCCGCGACGGGATGAACACTGAAGCTTTCTTT. The encoded protein is CASSRDGMNTEAFF. Full variable domain (missing parts from reference TRBV2 and TRBJ1-1): EPEVTQTPSHQVTQMGQEVILRCVPISNHLYFYWYRQILGQKVEFLVSFYNNEISEKSEIFDDQFSVERPDGSNFTLKIRSTKLEDSAMYFCASSRDGMNTEAFFGQGTRLTVV.